These 17 T cell receptor beta chains originate from one sample sequenced in a study of metastatic and nonmetastatic thyroid tumors. TCRdb re-called clones from the PCR reads using MiXCR. The data show about 32,000 clones, with 15% to 20% seen just once and roughly 8% held by the top ten. Until they underwent thyroid surgery, no patient had received any treatment. Material for sequencing was blood. Receptors were obtained from a female donor with papillary thyroid cancer or a benign thyroid nodule (not recorded which). Some clones in this sample may be carry-over from other donors' samples.

Here the CDR3 reads CASSEDDRYSGANVLTF. The CDR3, as DNA: TGTGCCAGCAGTGAAGACGACAGGTACTCTGGGGCCAACGTCCTGACTTTC. This rearrangement joins TRBV6-1 to TRBJ2-6; D is possibly TRBD1 (6 bases). V was trimmed by 1 base and J by 0 bases, leaving 10 bases between them. Per the germline V gene, CDR1 is MNHNS and CDR2 is SASEGT. This CDR3 is built from 17 residues.

There are many counts of this clone. Germline is not matched at one junction end, which may reflect a read error. This chain connects TRBV19 to TRBJ2-7; TRBD2 is a possible D gene (5 bases). Germline V lookup: CDR1 LNHDA, CDR2 SQIVND (reference sequence). The CDR3 covers 16 residues. The CDR3 spells CASSSRPKGGSYERYF. The CDR3 region has the DNA TGTGCCAGTAGTAGTAGGCCCAAAGGAGGATCCTACGAGCGGTACTTC. The full variable domain, its missing parts supplied by reference TRBV19 and TRBJ2-7, is DGGITQSPKYLFRKEGQNVTLSCEQNLNHDAMYWYRQDPGQGLRLIYYSQIVNDFQKGDIAEGYSVSREKKESFPLTVTSAQKNPTAFYLCASSSRPKGGSYERYFGPGTRLTVT.

This chain joins TRBV24-1 and TRBJ1-1, with a possible D match to TRBD1 (6 bases). Germline V gene sequence: CDR1 KGHDR, CDR2 SFDVKD. The CDR3 is made up of 15 amino acids. Deletions cut 3 bases from V and 2 bases from J, with 12 bases between. The CDR3 DNA is TGTGCCACCAGTGATGGGGGGGGGGCTAACACTGAAGCTTTCTTT. Protein product: CATSDGGGANTEAFF.

This chain connects TRBV9 to TRBJ1-2, with TRBD1 identical over 8 bases. This CDR3 spans 15 amino acids. Germline CDR1 and CDR2: SGDLS and YYNGEE. With V trimmed by 0 bases and J by 7 bases, 8 bases remained unmatched. CDR3 nucleotide sequence: TGTGCCAGCAGCGTAGCCGTTCAGGGGGCAGGTGGCTACACCTTC. Protein: CASSVAVQGAGGYTF.

This clone was detected ten times or more. The chain employs TRBV19 and TRBJ2-7; a possible D gene is TRBD2 (6 bases). The V gene's germline CDR1 is LNHDA and CDR2 SQIVND (reference sequence). Between the trimmed V and J ends, which lost 9 bases and 3 bases, there was a span of 12 bases. The CDR3 covers 12 residues. The CDR3 coding sequence is TGTGCCAGCTCAAGCGGGCACTACGAGCAGTACTTC. It codes for CASSSGHYEQYF. Using reference TRBV19 and TRBJ2-7 for the parts outside the CDR3, the full variable domain is DGGITQSPKYLFRKEGQNVTLSCEQNLNHDAMYWYRQDPGQGLRLIYYSQIVNDFQKGDIAEGYSVSREKKESFPLTVTSAQKNPTAFYLCASSSGHYEQYFGPGTRLTVT.

This clone was counted at least ten times. The chain combines TRBV29-1 with TRBJ2-5; TRBD1 aligns across 8 bases. The trim removed 4 bases at V and 5 bases at J, leaving 24 bases unmatched. Germline CDR1 SQVTM, CDR2 ANQGSEA. The CDR3 spans 19 residues. CDR3 DNA: TGCAGCGTTGGAATTAGTGTCAGTCGTTTCAGGGGGCGCTGGGAGACCCAGTACTTC. As protein: CSVGISVSRFRGRWETQYF. Supplemented by reference TRBV29-1 and TRBJ2-5, the full variable domain reads SAVISQKPSRDICQRGTSLTIQCQVDSQVTMMFWYRQQPGQSLTLIATANQGSEATYESGFVIDKFPISRPNLTFSTLTVSNMSPEDSSIYLCSVGISVSRFRGRWETQYFGPGTRLLVL.

There are many counts of this clone. As DNA, the CDR3 is TGTGCCTGGAGTGGACAGGGGGGGGCAGATACGCAGTATTTT. Its translation: CAWSGQGGADTQYF. The genes are TRBV30 and TRBJ2-3; 9 positions match TRBD1. The germline V gene has CDR1 GTSNPN and CDR2 SVGIG (reference sequence). Unmatched junction bases numbered 3, after V lost 1 base and J lost 4 bases. The CDR3 runs 14 residues.

This clone has ten or more counts. The rearrangement uses TRBV5-1 and TRBJ2-1, with D perhaps assigned TRBD1 or TRBD2 (6 bases each). Between the trimmed V and J ends, which lost 4 bases and 1 base, there was a span of 12 bases. The CDR3 totals 15 residues. Germline CDR1 and CDR2: SGHRS and YFSETQ. CDR3 protein: CASSADSGSYNEQFF. The CDR3 bases are TGCGCCAGCAGCGCGGACAGCGGGTCCTACAATGAGCAGTTCTTC.

The sample holds many counts of this clone. The chain recombines TRBV7-2 with TRBJ1-5; 8 positions match TRBD1. V lost 4 bases and J lost 6; bases outside the gene matches: 8. From germline, CDR1 is SGHTA and CDR2 FQGNSA. The CDR3 runs 15 residues. This chain's CDR3 is CASSWTGKSSQPQHF. Here the CDR3 DNA reads TGTGCCAGCAGCTGGACAGGGAAGTCGAGTCAGCCCCAGCATTTT. Variable domain in full (rest from reference TRBV7-2 and TRBJ1-5): GAGVSQSPSNKVTEKGKDVELRCDPISGHTALYWYRQSLGQGLEFLIYFQGNSAPDKSGLPSDRFSAERTGGSVSTLTIQRTQQEDSAVYLCASSWTGKSSQPQHFGDGTRLSIL.

This clone appeared many times. This chain connects TRBV28 to TRBJ2-7, with 8 nucleotides matching TRBD1. The CDR3 contains 14 residues. Germline loops: CDR1 MDHEN, CDR2 SYDVKM. V lost 7 bases to trimming and J lost 4 bases; unmatched junction nucleotides: 9. CDR3 amino acids: CASNQQGARYEQYF. The CDR3 DNA is TGTGCCAGCAACCAGCAGGGGGCGAGGTACGAGCAGTACTTC.

The table lists this clone with many counts. J is TRBJ1-2 and V is TRBV5-1; the D gene is possibly TRBD1 (6 bases). In germline, CDR1 is SGHRS, CDR2 YFSETQ. This CDR3 is 15 amino acids long. V was trimmed by 0 bases and J by 6 bases, leaving 15 bases between them. In DNA, the CDR3 is TGCGCCAGCAGCTTGGCCATGGGGGCAGGGGATGGCTACACCTTC. This encodes CASSLAMGAGDGYTF.

This clone was detected ten times or more. V and J are TRBV5-6 and TRBJ1-6; possibly TRBD1 for D (5 bases). This CDR3 spans 14 amino acids. Deletions cut 1 base from V and 13 bases from J, with 15 bases between. Germline V lookup: CDR1 SGHDT, CDR2 YYEEEE. The CDR3 loop is CASSLWVGTGPLHF. The CDR3 DNA is TGTGCCAGCAGCTTGTGGGTGGGGACGGGTCCCCTCCACTTT.

This clone was counted a few times. J is TRBJ1-6 and V is TRBV6-9, with D tentatively TRBD1 (5 bases). This CDR3 has 12 amino acids. V lost 4 bases, J lost 15 bases, and 13 bases lay in between. Germline CDR1 MNHGY, CDR2 SVAAGI. This chain's CDR3 is CASSFTGTHLHF. CDR3 DNA: TGTGCCAGCAGTTTCACCGGGACCCACCTCCACTTT.

The chain joins TRBV11-2 to TRBJ2-1; 13 nucleotides match TRBD2. Unmatched junction bases numbered 2, after V lost 2 bases and J lost 4 bases. The CDR3 covers 16 residues. Germline CDR1 and CDR2: SGHAT and FQNNGV. CDR3 in amino acids: CASSLQLAGGYNEQFF. The CDR3 DNA reads TGTGCCAGCAGCTTACAACTAGCGGGAGGGTACAATGAGCAGTTCTTC.

The chain combines TRBV20-1 with TRBJ2-1, with D possibly matching TRBD2 (5 bases). Germline CDR1 is DFQATT and CDR2 is SNEGSKA (reference sequence). There are 12 residues in the CDR3. V lost 3 bases, J lost 9 bases, and 12 bases lay in between. This chain's CDR3 is CSARMGVAEQFF. The CDR3, as DNA: TGCAGTGCTAGGATGGGAGTAGCTGAGCAGTTCTTC.

There are many counts of this clone. The J gene is TRBJ2-3, the V gene TRBV29-1; the match to TRBD2 covers 13 bases. Germline CDR1 is SQVTM and CDR2 is ANQGSEA. The CDR3 contains 15 residues. J gave up 3 bases and V 5 bases, and 5 bases lay outside the gene matches. The CDR3 nucleotides read TGCAGCGTTCGGACTAGCGGGAGCGGGACAGATACGCAGTATTTT. Translating gives CSVRTSGSGTDTQYF.

The sample holds many counts of this clone. This chain joins TRBV6-2 or TRBV6-3 and TRBJ2-2; D possibly corresponds to TRBD1 (5 bases). Germline-derived CDR1 and CDR2 are MNHEY and SVGEGT. The CDR3 runs 16 residues. V was clipped by 4 bases and J by 4 bases, with 16 bases between them. CDR3 coding DNA: TGTGCCAGCAGTTCTCGTCGTCGGACATCCACCGGGGAGCTGTTTTTT. The encoded protein is CASSSRRRTSTGELFF.